What follows describes a single T cell receptor (beta chain). Only in-frame clones appear in the TCRdb table, and some are missing; sequencing was by immunoSEQ multiplex PCR. The sample has approximately 150,000 clones, about 92% seen once; the top ten hold roughly 2.3%. This CDR3 has 16 amino acids. Trimming removed 5 bases from V and 1 base from J, with 17 bases in between. Germline V CDR1 and CDR2: SEHNR, FQNEAQ (reference sequence). This sample is drawn from a study of T cell responses to AZD1222 COVID-19 vaccine. The starting material was peripheral blood, obtained on day 0 of AZD1222 vaccination. This sequence originates from an adult in good health. The V gene is TRBV7-9, the J gene TRBJ1-1; D unclear. The CDR3 DNA sequence: TGTGCCAGCAGCCCCCATAGTCCCGGAGGGAACACTGAAGCTTTCTTT. Encoded protein: CASSPHSPGGNTEAFF.